Listed below are T cell receptor beta chains from one sample, sequenced in a study of blood T cells in healthy people across ages. Each CDR3 protein is one row after TCRdb ran MiXCR on the 5' RACE reads. The sample shows some 780,000 distinct CDR3 sequences, roughly 56% of them seen only once. Sequencing was performed on blood. These receptors were collected from a man between 40 and 49 years old in good health. Both conserved end residues are part of each CDR3. A D gene is named only where the DNA matches it firmly. Some rows mark clone size as missing; the rest say once, few, many or name a class of expanded clone.

TRBJ2-1,TRBV20-1,few,TRBD2,CSGTSGSEQFF,TGCAGCGGGACTAGCGGGAGTGAGCAGTTCTTC
TRBJ1-1,TRBV12-3/TRBV12-4,NA,NA,CASSTYQTTGYNKAFF,TGTGCCAGCAGCACCTACCAAACTACAGGGTACAACAAAGCTTTCTTT
TRBJ1-1,TRBV12-3/TRBV12-4,once,NA,CASSLVKGEWSEAFF,TGTGCCAGCAGTTTAGTGAAGGGGGAATGGAGTGAAGCTTTCTTT
TRBJ2-1,TRBV7-9,many,NA,CASSLAGGLINEQFF,TGTGCCAGCAGCTTAGCCGGGGGCCTCATCAATGAGCAGTTCTTC
TRBJ2-5,TRBV6-2/TRBV6-3,few,NA,CASSSGSKGLETQYF,TGTGCCAGCAGTTCCGGGTCCAAAGGGTTGGAGACCCAGTACTTC
TRBJ2-7,TRBV6-6,NA,NA,CASSYAIGVSYEQYF,TGTGCCAGCAGTTACGCGATAGGGGTCTCCTACGAGCAGTACTTC
TRBJ2-5,TRBV18,many,NA,CASSPRSQQETQYF,TGTGCCAGCTCACCACGGTCCCAGCAAGAGACCCAGTACTTC
TRBJ2-7,TRBV7-2,few,NA,CASSRGTTPYEQYF,TGTGCCAGCAGCCGTGGAACTACGCCTTACGAGCAGTACTTC
TRBJ2-3,TRBV6-1,many,NA,CASSEEDVKQYF,TGTGCCAGCAGTGAAGAGGACGTAAAGCAGTATTTT
TRBJ1-1,TRBV7-2,NA,NA,CASSLARKDPEAFF,TGTGCCAGCAGCCTTGCCAGGAAAGACCCTGAAGCTTTCTTT
TRBJ2-3,TRBV12-3/TRBV12-4,NA,TRBD2,CASSFGTSNTQYF,TGTGCCAGCAGCTTCGGGACTAGTAATACGCAGTATTTT
TRBJ2-1,TRBV29-1,NA,NA,CSVLPVIGRYNEQFF,TGCAGCGTTCTTCCAGTTATCGGCAGGTACAATGAGCAGTTCTTC
TRBJ2-7,TRBV2,many,NA,CATAEQGYEQYF,TGTGCCACCGCCGAACAGGGCTACGAGCAGTACTTC
TRBJ2-7,TRBV12-3/TRBV12-4,once,TRBD2,CASKLAGGPYEQYF,TGTGCCAGCAAGCTAGCGGGAGGACCCTACGAGCAGTACTTC
TRBJ2-5,TRBV12-3/TRBV12-4,NA,NA,CATTPGPVGGEAQYF,TGTGCCACTACTCCCGGGCCCGTCGGTGGAGAGGCCCAGTACTTC
TRBJ2-7,TRBV27,NA,NA,CASSPSEQGSYEQYF,TGTGCCAGCAGCCCCTCGGAACAGGGATCCTACGAGCAGTACTTC
TRBJ1-5,TRBV27,NA,NA,CASSLGWGNHQPQHF,TGTGCCAGCAGCTTAGGGTGGGGGAACCATCAGCCCCAGCATTTT
TRBJ2-7,TRBV20-1,once,TRBD2,CSALASGPYEQYF,TGCAGCGCCCTGGCTAGCGGACCATACGAGCAGTACTTC
TRBJ1-4,TRBV29-1,NA,TRBD1,CSVSGQGNEKLFF,TGCAGCGTGTCCGGACAGGGGAATGAAAAACTGTTTTTT
TRBJ2-2,TRBV9,NA,TRBD2,CASNVPGLASGELFF,TGTGCCAGCAACGTCCCGGGACTAGCGTCCGGGGAGCTGTTTTTT
TRBJ2-5,TRBV28,NA,TRBD2,CASSLTPGLASIWYF,TGTGCCAGCAGCCTAACTCCGGGACTAGCTTCAATTTGGTACTTC
TRBJ1-2,TRBV20-1,NA,NA,CSAKDSPTYGYTF,TGCAGTGCTAAGGACAGTCCCACCTATGGCTACACCTTC
TRBJ1-2,TRBV14,few,NA,CASSQEPAAFTYGYTF,TGTGCCAGCAGCCAAGAACCGGCCGCATTCACCTATGGCTACACCTTC